These 11 T cell receptor beta chains came from one sample sequenced in a study (dated by TCRdb to the mid-2010s). Library generation was performed with RT-PCR. Sequencing took place on an Illumina MiSeq. TCRdb applied fastp at Q25 and MiXCR to the public reads, then kept only in-frame beta chains. One record per CDR3 amino acid sequence lists the most common genes and DNA. This sample comprises around 700,000 distinct CDR3 sequences, 12% to 15% of them detected only once. 3% to 4.5% of the sample is held by the ten biggest clonotypes. Material for sequencing was memory CD4+ T cells from blood. These TCRs come from a female donor in good health, serving as a healthy control.

This clonotype was seen a handful of times. This chain links TRBV20-1 with TRBJ2-1, with TRBD1 matching over 10 bases. The CDR3 runs 13 residues. Germline trimming cut 7 bases from V and 8 bases from J; bases unmatched to any gene: 8. CDR1 DFQATT and CDR2 SNEGSKA come from the germline V gene (reference sequence). The CDR3 region is CSVPDRGVDEQFF. As DNA, the CDR3 is TGCAGTGTCCCGGACAGGGGGGTCGATGAGCAGTTCTTC.

In this sample, this clonotype turned up a few times. The rearrangement links TRBV29-1 to TRBJ1-3; D ambiguous. The germline V gene encodes CDR1 SQVTM and CDR2 ANQGSEA. The CDR3 is made up of 14 amino acids. Between the trimmed V and J ends, which lost 2 bases and 2 bases, there was a span of 10 bases. The CDR3: CSVEKESPGNTIYF. CDR3 DNA sequence: TGCAGCGTTGAAAAGGAGTCTCCTGGAAACACCATATATTTT. Variable domain in full (rest from reference TRBV29-1 and TRBJ1-3): SAVISQKPSRDICQRGTSLTIQCQVDSQVTMMFWYRQQPGQSLTLIATANQGSEATYESGFVIDKFPISRPNLTFSTLTVSNMSPEDSSIYLCSVEKESPGNTIYFGEGSWLTVV.

This clonotype was seen more than once but under ten times. The chain joins TRBV30 to TRBJ1-6; TRBD1 is a possible D gene (6 bases). Per germline, CDR1 GTSNPN and CDR2 SVGIG (reference sequence). CDR3 size: 14 residues. The CDR3: CALRRGTYNSPLHF. The CDR3 coding sequence is TGTGCTTTGAGGAGGGGGACGTATAATTCACCCCTCCACTTT.

This clonotype was found a few times. This rearrangement joins TRBV5-1 to TRBJ2-3; D not resolved. V lost 7 bases, J lost 3 bases, and 15 bases lay in between. Germline CDR1 reads SGHRS; CDR2 reads YFSETQ. The CDR3 runs to 14 residues. CDR3 sequence (DNA): TGCGCCAGCGGTGTTCAGTGGAATACAGATACGCAGTATTTT. Protein product: CASGVQWNTDTQYF.

This chain uses TRBV20-1 with TRBJ2-2; unclear D gene. The CDR3 has 14 amino acids. With 7 bases removed from V and 5 bases from J, the gap between germline ends came to 17 bases. Germline V CDR1 and CDR2: DFQATT, SNEGSKA (reference sequence). For the CDR3, the DNA is TGCAGTGTCCTCAAGGTGGCAGTTACCGGGGAGCTGTTTTTT. It encodes CSVLKVAVTGELFF.

This clonotype occurred many times. The chain employs TRBV6-5 and TRBJ1-1, with D possibly matching TRBD1 (5 bases). Between the trimmed V and J ends, which lost 0 bases and 8 bases, there was a span of 19 bases. Germline CDR1 MNHEY, CDR2 SVGAGI. The CDR3 loop spans 16 amino acids. The CDR3 loop reads CASSYSGLQGGGEAFF. For the CDR3, the DNA is TGTGCCAGCAGTTACTCGGGACTTCAAGGAGGCGGGGAAGCTTTCTTT.

This clonotype was counted at least ten times. The chain couples TRBV6-4 to TRBJ2-1; either TRBD1 or TRBD2 may fit D (5 bases each). Trimming shortened V by 4 bases and J by 9 bases, and 13 bases separated the two germline ends. The CDR3 has 13 residues. Germline CDR1 is MRHNA and CDR2 is SNTAGT. CDR3 in amino acids: CASSVEGYSEQFF. The CDR3 DNA reads as TGTGCCAGCAGTGTAGAGGGGTATAGTGAGCAGTTCTTC.

This clonotype was detected only a few times. V is TRBV30 and J is TRBJ2-7; perhaps TRBD2 as D (5 bases). Per germline, CDR1 GTSNPN and CDR2 SVGIG (reference sequence). V was clipped by 4 bases and J by 4 bases, with 17 bases between them. This CDR3 comprises 14 residues. CDR3 bases: TGTGCCTGGACAGACTGGCGGGTGCCTTACGAGCAGTACTTC. Translated: CAWTDWRVPYEQYF.

J is TRBJ1-5 and V is TRBV5-4, with 10 bases fitting TRBD1. V lost 2 bases to trimming and J lost 3 bases; unmatched junction nucleotides: 5. The CDR3 has 16 amino acids. The germline gives CDR1 SGHNT, CDR2 YYREEE (reference sequence). CDR3 in DNA: TGTGCCAGCAGCTTTAGGGGACAGGGGAACAATCAGCCCCAGCATTTT. It yields the protein CASSFRGQGNNQPQHF.

This clonotype was found a few times. This sequence joins TRBV20-1 and TRBJ2-7; 9 bases are a match to TRBD2. V shed 6 bases, J shed 7 bases, and the junction held 7 bases outside the gene matches. CDR3 length equals 12 residues. The germline gives CDR1 DFQATT, CDR2 SNEGSKA (reference sequence). The CDR3 spells CSAPGTSKEQYF. In DNA, the CDR3 is TGCAGTGCCCCTGGGACTAGCAAGGAGCAGTACTTC.

This clonotype was counted ten times or more. The DNA is omitted, as the CDR3 cannot be located on it reliably, and the CDR3 follows TCRdb's listing. This chain joins TRBV12-3 or TRBV12-4 and TRBJ1-5; the listed D gene, TRBD1, was not tested against the DNA. The CDR3 length equals 14 residues, ends included. The CDR3 reads CASSFGQGAQRQHF.